Listed below are T cell receptor beta chains from one sample, sequenced in a study of blood T cell repertoires in COVID-19. TCRdb keeps only in-frame clones here, not all; method: immunoSEQ multiplex PCR. The sample has about 110,000 clones, just over 70% seen once. The sample comprised peripheral blood. These receptors were obtained from a middle-aged woman with acute or convalescent COVID-19. Each CDR3 is given with its conserved first and last residue. The D gene is left open where the match is weak. Only some rows state a clone size, as once, few, many or a class for expanded clones.

once | TRBJ1-6 | - | TRBV9 | TGTGCCAGCAGCGCACAAATGGAGAATTCACCCCTCCACTTT | CASSAQMENSPLHF
- | TRBJ2-1 | - | TRBV7-9 | TGTGCCAGCAGCCCTGGAGGGAGCTCCTACAATGAGCAGTTCTTC | CASSPGGSSYNEQFF
few | TRBJ1-1 | - | TRBV6-5 | TGTGCCAGCAGTACGGCCGGGACACATGAAGCTTTCTTT | CASSTAGTHEAFF
- | TRBJ2-2 | - | TRBV25-1 | TGTGCCAGCAGTTCGACTGGGGCACCGAACACCGGGGAGCTGTTTTTT | CASSSTGAPNTGELFF
- | TRBJ1-1 | - | TRBV11-2 | TGTGCCAGCAGCTTTGGCACAGCAAGGGCTTTCTTT | CASSFGTARAFF
few | TRBJ2-7 | - | TRBV6-2/TRBV6-3 | TGTGCCAGCAGTGCGAGACATAGCGAGCAGTACTTC | CASSARHSEQYF
- | TRBJ2-5 | TRBD2 | TRBV30 | TGTGCCTGGAGTTCCTCGGGGGGTGGGCGGCAAGAGACCCAGTACTTC | CAWSSSGGGRQETQYF
few | TRBJ1-1 | - | TRBV27 | TGTGCCAGCAGTTTATCCCCGTGGGGAGGGGGATACACTGAAGCTTTCTTT | CASSLSPWGGGYTEAFF
- | TRBJ1-2 | TRBD1 | TRBV5-1 | TGCGCCAGCAGCGTGGAGGGACAGGGGGACTATGGCTACACCTTC | CASSVEGQGDYGYTF
- | TRBJ2-2 | TRBD1 | TRBV19 | TGTGCCAGTAGTATAGGACAGGGGGTAGAGGAGCTGTTTTTT | CASSIGQGVEELFF
- | TRBJ2-5 | - | TRBV11-2 | TGTGCCAGCAGCCTTCAGGGATCGGAGACCCAGTACTTC | CASSLQGSETQYF
few | TRBJ2-7 | TRBD2 | TRBV7-9 | TGTGCCAGCAGCCCCCGACTAGCGGGCGCCTCCTACGAGCAGTACTTC | CASSPRLAGASYEQYF
few | TRBJ1-4 | - | TRBV2 | TGTGCCAGCAGTGCTCGACACGCAACTAATGAAAAACTGTTTTTT | CASSARHATNEKLFF
- | TRBJ2-3 | - | TRBV10-3 | TGTGCCATCAGTGGAACAGGAAATACAGATACGCAGTATTTT | CAISGTGNTDTQYF
- | TRBJ1-1 | - | TRBV5-4 | TGTGCCAGCAGCTTAAATTTATGGGCAGGCACTGAAGCTTTCTTT | CASSLNLWAGTEAFF
- | TRBJ2-7 | - | TRBV7-2 | TGTGCCAGCAGCTTCGGGATCGCAGCCTCCTACGAGCAGTACTTC | CASSFGIAASYEQYF
- | TRBJ1-6 | TRBD1 | TRBV19 | TGTGCCAGTAGTATGAACCGGGGACAGGGGAGGCCATCCCTCCACTTT | CASSMNRGQGRPSLHF
few | TRBJ1-1 | TRBD1 | TRBV14 | TGTGCCAGCAGCCGCTTACAGGGGAGGACTGAAGCTTTCTTT | CASSRLQGRTEAFF
- | TRBJ1-5 | - | TRBV5-6 | TGTGCCAGCAGCCGATGGGGGGGGAATCAGCCCCAGCATTTT | CASSRWGGNQPQHF
- | TRBJ2-5 | TRBD1 | TRBV5-1 | TGCGCCAGCAGCCTCGGACAGGCCGCCGGGGAGACCCAGTACTTC | CASSLGQAAGETQYF
once | TRBJ2-2 | TRBD2 | TRBV7-9 | TGTGCCAGCAGCTCCCCCCTAGCGGGGGGGACCGGGGAGCTGTTTTTT | CASSSPLAGGTGELFF
- | TRBJ1-1 | TRBD1 | TRBV27 | TGTGCCAGCGCCCTCAGGACAGGTCTGAACACTGAAGCTTTCTTT | CASALRTGLNTEAFF
- | TRBJ2-5 | - | TRBV29-1 | TGCAGCGTGACTCAATCCGGCCAAGAGACCCAGTACTTC | CSVTQSGQETQYF
- | TRBJ1-2 | - | TRBV5-5 | TGTGCCAGCAGCCAACCCCTCACGGGACATATAGATGGCTACACCTTC | CASSQPLTGHIDGYTF
- | TRBJ1-6 | - | TRBV28 | TGTGCCAGCAGTCCCCACCAAGGACTTAATTCACCCCTCCACTTT | CASSPHQGLNSPLHF
- | TRBJ1-3 | - | TRBV2 | TGTGCCAGCAGTGAACTGGGCAGGGTCGAGGCTGGAAACACCATATATTTT | CASSELGRVEAGNTIYF
- | TRBJ1-5 | TRBD1 | TRBV18 | TGTGCCAGCTCACCCCAGGGGGCAGACCAGCCCCAGCATTTT | CASSPQGADQPQHF
once | TRBJ2-2 | TRBD1 | TRBV5-1 | TGCGCCAGCAGCTTTACAGGGGCCGGGGAGCTGTTTTTT | CASSFTGAGELFF
- | TRBJ2-3 | TRBD2 | TRBV5-1 | TGCGCCAGCAGCTTGGTCCCTAGCGGGGAGGGTGCGCAGTATTTT | CASSLVPSGEGAQYF
- | TRBJ2-7 | TRBD2 | TRBV4-1 | TGCGCCAGCAGCCGACTAGTGTGGACTAGCGGGGGGGCTCTCTCCTACGAGCAGTACTTC | CASSRLVWTSGGALSYEQYF
- | TRBJ2-3 | TRBD2 | TRBV2 | TGTGCCAGCAGCCACGGGGGGAGCACAGATACGCAGTATTTT | CASSHGGSTDTQYF
- | TRBJ2-7 | TRBD1 | TRBV5-1 | TGCGCCAGCAGCCTGACAGGGGGCAGTGCCGAGCAGTACTTC | CASSLTGGSAEQYF
- | TRBJ1-1 | TRBD1 | TRBV12-3/TRBV12-4 | TGTGCCAGCAGTTTCCAGGGGGCCACTGAAGCTTTCTTT | CASSFQGATEAFF
few | TRBJ1-5 | - | TRBV10-3 | TGTGCCATCAGTGAGGAGGGAGGGGTCAATCAGCCCCAGCATTTT | CAISEEGGVNQPQHF
- | TRBJ2-7 | TRBD1 | TRBV27 | TGTGCCAGCAGTTTGGGACAGGGGGGGGAATACGAGCAGTACTTC | CASSLGQGGEYEQYF
- | TRBJ2-1 | TRBD2 | TRBV19 | TGTGCCAGTAGTACATTAGCGGGGGGAAGCAATGAGCAGTTCTTC | CASSTLAGGSNEQFF
- | TRBJ1-3 | TRBD1 | TRBV7-3 | TGTGCCAGCAGCTTGAGAGGGGGCCGGGGAAACACCATATATTTT | CASSLRGGRGNTIYF
- | TRBJ1-2 | TRBD1 | TRBV9 | TGTGCCAGCACCCGGACAGGGGAACCCTATGGCTACACCTTC | CASTRTGEPYGYTF
once | TRBJ2-1 | TRBD2 | TRBV5-1 | TGCGCCAGCAGCTTTACGGGACTAGCCCCTGCAGATGAGCAGTTCTTC | CASSFTGLAPADEQFF
- | TRBJ2-7 | - | TRBV30 | TGTGCCTGGAGTCAGGGCCAGAGGCGGGAGCAGTACTTC | CAWSQGQRREQYF
- | TRBJ2-3 | TRBD1 | TRBV5-1 | TGCGCCAGCAGCATCCAACAGGGGGACTTAAACACAGATACGCAGTATTTT | CASSIQQGDLNTDTQYF
- | TRBJ1-2 | TRBD1 | TRBV7-2 | TGTGCCAGCTCACGGACAGGGGGAGCTAACTATGGCTACACCTTC | CASSRTGGANYGYTF
- | TRBJ1-6 | - | TRBV4-1 | TGCGCCAGCAGCCAAGAGGGCCAACATAATTCACCCCTCCACTTT | CASSQEGQHNSPLHF
- | TRBJ2-2 | - | TRBV18 | TGTGCCAGCGGACGCCCGCAGGGTTCGGGCGGGGAGCTGTTTTTT | CASGRPQGSGGELFF
many | TRBJ1-1 | - | TRBV5-6 | TGTGCCAGCAGTAAATTCGTCAACACTGAAGCTTTCTTT | CASSKFVNTEAFF
few | TRBJ2-1 | - | TRBV5-5 | TGTGCCAGCAGCTTGGTAGCTAGTAGCTACAATGAGCAGTTCTTC | CASSLVASSYNEQFF
- | TRBJ2-3 | - | TRBV27 | TGTGCCAGCAGTTTATCCGCACATTACACAGATACGCAGTATTTT | CASSLSAHYTDTQYF